This TCR beta chain was identified in a study of blood T cells in healthy people across ages. PCR was performed a second time for about 7 to 12 cycles using a sample-barcoded 5' primer and a J-beta primer mix. From the 5' RACE reads, TCRdb called clonotypes with MiXCR, one entry per CDR3 protein. The sample lists 1.5 million to 2 million distinct CDR3 sequences, about 28% seen once, with 7.7% in the top ten. The CDR3 runs to 15 residues. Trimming took 5 bases from V and 3 from J, leaving 17 bases between them. Looked up from germline, CDR1 is SGHVS and CDR2 is FQNEAQ. The sequenced material came from blood. The sequence was collected from a woman under 40 in good health. The V gene is TRBV7-8, the J gene TRBJ2-7; D call uncertain. The CDR3, as DNA: TGTGCCAGCAGCCCTTCAGAATCCGGTAGCTACGAGCAGTACTTC. Translation gives CASSPSESGSYEQYF.